These T cell receptor beta chains were read from a single sample in a study of blood T cells in healthy people across ages. TCRdb fed the 5' RACE reads into MiXCR, producing one record per CDR3 protein. The sample lists around 1,100,000 distinct CDR3 sequences; roughly two fifths were seen once. Specimen: blood. The receptors were sampled from a man aged 18 to 29 in good health. CDR3s include the opening cysteine and the closing phenylalanine or tryptophan. The D gene is left open where the match is weak. Expanded clones are given a class, and other clones once, few, many or no size at all.

d_call | clone_size | j_call | v_call | cdr3_aa | cdr3_nt
TRBD1 | - | TRBJ2-1 | TRBV6-2/TRBV6-3 | CASLPLSTGIDEQFF | TGTGCCAGCTTGCCCTTATCGACAGGGATCGATGAGCAGTTCTTC
- | - | TRBJ2-3 | TRBV20-1 | CSAPYKGSTDTQYF | TGCAGTGCACCCTACAAGGGTAGCACAGATACGCAGTATTTT
- | - | TRBJ2-7 | TRBV4-1 | CASSQDRTGNYEQYF | TGCGCCAGCAGCCAAGACAGGACCGGGAACTACGAGCAGTACTTC
TRBD1 | few | TRBJ2-5 | TRBV28 | CASQYPGQGRSETQYF | TGTGCCAGTCAATATCCGGGACAGGGAAGATCAGAGACCCAGTACTTC
- | - | TRBJ1-4 | TRBV7-9 | CASSPWGSNEKLFF | TGTGCCAGCAGCCCCTGGGGATCTAATGAAAAACTGTTTTTT
TRBD1 | - | TRBJ1-6 | TRBV20-1 | CSAFDRERYDILHF | TGCAGTGCTTTCGACAGGGAAAGATACGATATCCTCCACTTT
- | few | TRBJ1-3 | TRBV2 | CASSATGPSSGNTIYF | TGTGCCAGCAGTGCGACGGGCCCGAGCTCTGGAAACACCATATATTTT
TRBD1 | once | TRBJ2-7 | TRBV6-2/TRBV6-3 | CASTKAGGNYEQYF | TGTGCCAGCACTAAGGCAGGGGGCAATTACGAGCAGTACTTC
- | - | TRBJ1-2 | TRBV6-2/TRBV6-3 | CASSYGKSYGYTF | TGTGCCAGCAGTTACGGGAAGTCCTATGGCTACACCTTC
- | few | TRBJ1-5 | TRBV20-1 | CSVARGLSNQPQHF | TGCAGTGTCGCCAGGGGTCTAAGCAATCAGCCCCAGCATTTT
- | - | TRBJ2-7 | TRBV7-2 | CASSIVESAGYKQYF | TGTGCCAGCAGCATCGTCGAGTCGGCCGGGTACAAGCAGTACTTC
TRBD1 | - | TRBJ2-7 | TRBV6-4 | CASSDPGQGVLNDLLEQYF | TGTGCCAGCAGTGACCCGGGACAGGGGGTACTCAACGACCTGCTCGAGCAGTACTTC
TRBD2 | - | TRBJ2-1 | TRBV7-9 | CASSLVTSGRNEQFF | TGTGCCAGCAGCTTAGTAACTAGCGGCCGCAATGAGCAGTTCTTC
- | - | TRBJ1-6 | TRBV30 | CAWNVGYNSPLHF | TGTGCCTGGAACGTGGGCTATAATTCACCCCTCCACTTT
- | few | TRBJ1-2 | TRBV14 | CASSQDREGYGYTF | TGTGCCAGCAGCCAAGACAGGGAAGGCTATGGCTACACCTTC
- | many | TRBJ1-2 | TRBV27 | CASSSDRLGGYTF | TGTGCCAGCAGTTCCGACAGGCTTGGAGGCTACACCTTC
- | many | TRBJ2-7 | TRBV12-3/TRBV12-4 | CASSFSRGTYEQYF | TGTGCCAGCAGTTTCAGTCGAGGAACCTACGAGCAGTACTTC
TRBD1 | many | TRBJ2-7 | TRBV20-1 | CSARQGAYEQYF | TGCAGTGCTCGACAGGGGGCGTACGAGCAGTACTTC
TRBD1 | - | TRBJ1-1 | TRBV29-1 | CSVETGAEAFF | TGCAGCGTTGAGACAGGGGCTGAAGCTTTCTTT
- | - | TRBJ1-5 | TRBV20-1 | CSARSTDNQPQHF | TGCAGTGCTAGGTCGACAGACAATCAGCCCCAGCATTTT
- | - | TRBJ2-6 | TRBV28 | CASSPGDIGSGANVLTF | TGTGCCAGCAGCCCAGGGGACATTGGCTCTGGGGCCAACGTCCTGACTTTC
- | few | TRBJ2-7 | TRBV7-2 | CASSTQLVSGEQYF | TGTGCCAGCAGCACGCAACTAGTATCGGGTGAGCAGTACTTC
TRBD2 | few | TRBJ2-1 | TRBV30 | CAWARLAGALGDEQFF | TGTGCCTGGGCCAGACTAGCGGGGGCCCTCGGGGATGAGCAGTTCTTC
- | - | TRBJ1-1 | TRBV6-2/TRBV6-3 | CASSYPREAFF | TGTGCCAGCAGTTACCCTCGGGAAGCTTTCTTT
- | - | TRBJ2-4 | TRBV7-9 | CASSLQGGVKNIQYF | TGTGCCAGCAGTTTACAGGGTGGGGTCAAAAACATTCAGTACTTC
TRBD1 | - | TRBJ2-3 | TRBV12-5 | CASGWGSSRGRTDTQYF | TGTGCTAGTGGTTGGGGGTCGAGCAGGGGGCGCACAGATACGCAGTATTTT
- | - | TRBJ1-2 | TRBV29-1 | CSVTLSDGYGYTF | TGCAGCGTTACTTTATCGGACGGCTATGGCTACACCTTC
TRBD1 | - | TRBJ1-1 | TRBV29-1 | CSVEVWDRANTEAFF | TGCAGCGTCGAAGTGTGGGACAGGGCGAACACTGAAGCTTTCTTT
- | - | TRBJ1-2 | TRBV28 | CASSVRVYGYTF | TGTGCCAGCAGCGTTCGGGTCTATGGCTACACCTTC
- | - | TRBJ2-1 | TRBV27 | CASSQRTVFSPNNEQFF | TGTGCCAGCAGCCAAAGGACCGTTTTTTCCCCGAACAATGAGCAGTTCTTC
- | - | TRBJ1-1 | TRBV4-3 | CASSQDVGAFSEAFF | TGCGCCAGCAGCCAAGATGTGGGGGCATTCTCTGAAGCTTTCTTT
- | few | TRBJ1-2 | TRBV3-1 | CASSPGSDSSKDTF | TGTGCCAGCAGCCCCGGGTCGGACAGTTCCAAAGACACCTTC
- | few | TRBJ1-1 | TRBV6-2/TRBV6-3 | CASSYTLGSTEAFF | TGTGCCAGCAGTTACACCCTGGGGTCCACTGAAGCTTTCTTT
TRBD1 | - | TRBJ2-2 | TRBV12-5 | CASASGQGNTGELFF | TGTGCTAGTGCCTCGGGACAGGGGAACACCGGGGAGCTGTTTTTT
- | few | TRBJ1-2 | TRBV30 | CAWNVRPDPGYTF | TGTGCCTGGAATGTACGCCCAGACCCAGGCTACACCTTC
- | few | TRBJ2-7 | TRBV5-1 | CASSLAGAPSYEQYF | TGCGCCAGCAGCTTGGCTGGGGCCCCCTCCTACGAGCAGTACTTC
- | - | TRBJ1-2 | TRBV11-2 | CASSLEAAYAVYGYTF | TGTGCCAGCAGCTTAGAGGCGGCCTATGCGGTCTATGGCTACACCTTC
TRBD2 | few | TRBJ2-1 | TRBV20-1 | CSAPPGLAFHEQFF | TGCAGTGCACCCCCGGGACTAGCTTTTCATGAGCAGTTCTTC
- | few | TRBJ1-6 | TRBV20-1 | CSAPTPTFLNSPLHF | TGCAGTGCCCCCACACCCACCTTCCTTAATTCACCCCTCCACTTT
TRBD1 | few | TRBJ2-1 | TRBV18 | CASSPTQGAHNEQFF | TGTGCCAGCTCACCAACGCAGGGGGCGCATAATGAGCAGTTCTTC